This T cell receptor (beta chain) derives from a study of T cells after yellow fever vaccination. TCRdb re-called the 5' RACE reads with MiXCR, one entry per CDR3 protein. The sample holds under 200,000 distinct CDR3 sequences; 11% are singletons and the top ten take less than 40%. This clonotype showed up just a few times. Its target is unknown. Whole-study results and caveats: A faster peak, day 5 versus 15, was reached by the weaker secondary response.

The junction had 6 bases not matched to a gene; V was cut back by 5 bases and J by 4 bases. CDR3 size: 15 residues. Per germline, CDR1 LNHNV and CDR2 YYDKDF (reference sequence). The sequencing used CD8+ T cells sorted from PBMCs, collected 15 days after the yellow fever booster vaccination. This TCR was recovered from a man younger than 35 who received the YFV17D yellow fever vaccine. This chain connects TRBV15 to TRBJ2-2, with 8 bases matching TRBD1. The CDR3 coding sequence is TGTGCCACCAGCGGTGGACAGGGACGCACCGGGGAGCTGTTTTTT. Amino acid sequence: CATSGGQGRTGELFF.